This T cell receptor (beta chain) is from a study of T cell changes during pregnancy in multiple sclerosis. V was pared by 6 bases and J by 3 bases, with 11 bases between. Germline V gives CDR1 KGHSH, CDR2 LQKENI. There are 13 residues in the CDR3. The protocol was immunoSEQ multiplex PCR, while the TCRdb copy is restricted to in-frame clones and leaves out a portion. The sample records roughly 90,000 clones, about 91% being singletons. The clonotype was recovered from a female donor in good health, enrolled as a control in a pregnancy study. The source was peripheral blood, collected in the first trimester of pregnancy. The genes are TRBV18 and TRBJ1-1, with D unclear. The CDR3: CASSGGGDTEAFF. CDR3 coding DNA: TGTGCCAGCTCTGGAGGAGGAGACACTGAAGCTTTCTTT. The full variable domain, rest sourced from reference TRBV18 and TRBJ1-1, is NAGVMQNPRHLVRRRGQEARLRCSPMKGHSHVYWYRQLPEEGLKFMVYLQKENIIDESGMPKERFSAEFPKEGPSILRIQQVVRGDSAAYFCASSGGGDTEAFFGQGTRLTVV.